This paragraph reports one T cell receptor (beta chain). Sequencing was performed with immunoSEQ multiplex PCR; in TCRdb, only in-frame clones are kept and a portion is missing. The sample yields roughly 76,000 clones, over 75% seen once. These data originate in a study of blood T cell repertoires in COVID-19. Study at large: The samples span acute and convalescent COVID-19 from the United States, Italy and Spain. PBMCs, B-cell-depleted T cells, or T cells were the source of the cDNA or gDNA that made up the material.

The sequence was collected from a woman aged 18-29 years with acute or convalescent COVID-19. Sequences were obtained from peripheral blood.

The chain's CDR3 is CASSPSGGYEQYF. In DNA form, the CDR3 reads TGTGCCAGCTCACCAAGTGGGGGGTACGAGCAGTACTTC. The J gene is TRBJ2-7, the V gene TRBV18; D perhaps matches TRBD2 (6 bases). The germline CDR1 and CDR2 sequences are KGHSH and LQKENI. The CDR3 consists of 13 residues. V shed 2 bases and J shed 4 bases, with 9 bases lying between them.